The subject of this entry is one TCR beta chain. Its binding antigen is unknown. No quality values exist for individual bases; no much larger clone is one base distant. Spanning cysteine to phenylalanine, the CDR3 consists of 14 amino acids. The CDR3 DNA has 42 bases and is translated from base 1. As encoded in the germline V gene, CDR1 is SGDLS while CDR2 is YYNGEE. V loses 5 bases of germline sequence and J loses 7 bases, and the interval between the two ends is 15 bases. Explained via the paper, the time point label denotes: baseline before first vaccination. Vaccinee samples were obtained from the UK trials COV001 and COV002, which included a single-blind randomized controlled phase 2/3 trial of AZD1222 (ChAdOx1 nCoV-19) in healthy adults. For TCRbeta chain sequencing, PBMC samples were collected from trial participants at day 0 and at day 28 after the second dose. The CDR3 regions of human TCRbeta chains were analyzed by immunosequencing. Per the original workflow: TCRs in the repertoires were matched against a reference library of SARS-CoV-2-specific TCRs that had been generated with the MIRA antigen-specificity platform. Breadth was defined as the fraction of unique TCRs that were SARS-CoV-2-associated. Depth was defined as the fraction of total T cells that were SARS-CoV-2-associated. Using the MIRA data, each spike-specific TCR was assigned both to the spike region to which the TCR was reactive and to a CD4 or CD8 class. Log10-transformed breadth and depth values were compared by one-way ANOVA with Sidak's multiple comparisons tests. Not all clones reach the TCRdb copy of this immuneACCESS table, which keeps in-frame sequences only. Checked studies attribute under half of the gap to unresolved V genes and leave the rest unexplained. V, J and clone size were drawn from that table, and D and trimming were deduced from the DNA. In all, the sample holds over 150,000 clones, and 70% to 90% of those were seen once. The ten largest clonotypes hold less than 0.55% of the sample.

This sample was taken from a study of T cell responses to AZD1222 COVID-19 vaccine (dated by TCRdb to 2020 to 2022). For the study in its entirety: AZD1222 recipients with second doses at about 4 weeks or about 12 weeks were pooled, because spike-specific TCR depth and breadth did not differ between schedules. A total of 233 trial participants underwent TCR sequencing, of whom approximately 200 had received two doses of AZD1222 and approximately 25 had received two doses of the MenACWY control vaccine. Enrollment into the trials was organized by age into subgroups of 18-55, 56-69 and 70-plus years, and those subgroups contained roughly 150, 30 and 60 TCR-sequenced participants, respectively. The paper as a whole reports these results and caveats: Nearly half of unique spike-specific TCRs reportedly recognized epitopes outside regions mutated in the B.1.351 and B.1.1.7 variants. Conclusions about previously exposed vaccinees were limited because only six AZD1222 recipients were SARS-CoV-2 seropositive at baseline. After two AZD1222 doses, both the breadth and the depth of spike-specific TCRs were significantly higher than at day 0 and than in MenACWY recipients. The 56-69-year group was small, and its depth increase did not reach significance, likely because of low power. Vaccine-associated CD4 TCRs spanned the whole spike protein, with dominant responses in regions 160-218 and 743-854. Participants were mostly white British, with more females than males. The authors suggested clonal diversity may have been underestimated. Because no samples from the day 14 peak response were available, repertoires could be characterized only after the peak T cell response.

This chain is built from TRBV9 and TRBJ2-2; 5 matching bases give a weak D call of TRBD2. The sequence derives from an adult in good health. The material was peripheral blood, obtained on day 0 of AZD1222 vaccination. The DNA sequence is as follows: TGTGCCAGCAGTGGGAGCAGTGGGAACGGGGAGCTGTTTTTT. Its protein reads: CASSGSSGNGELFF.